This passage covers 18 T cell receptor beta chains from one sample sequenced in a study of T-cell reconstitution after alpha-beta-depleted transplantation in children. Preparation of the TCRbeta library was carried out with unique molecular identifiers. TCRdb redid the calling of the PCR reads with MiXCR, one entry per CDR3 protein. The top ten clones hold roughly 5% of a sample with 700,000 to 950,000 distinct CDR3 sequences, 15% to 20% of them seen once. The material sequenced was PBMCs, mostly from graft donor cells, taken 360 days after TCRalphabeta/CD19-depleted stem cell transplant. The source of these receptors is a male patient younger than 18 who had a stem cell transplant for acute lymphoblastic leukemia, so the T cells may come from the graft donor.

This clonotype was counted a few times. V gene TRBV15 combines with J gene TRBJ1-1; TRBD1 aligns across 7 bases. The V gene end was trimmed by 5 bases and the J gene end by 3 bases; junction bases not matched to a gene: 9. CDR3 size: 15 residues. CDR1 and CDR2 (germline): LNHNV, YYDKDF (reference sequence). For the CDR3, the DNA is TGTGCCACCAGCGGGGGCCAGGGGGGTCACACTGAAGCTTTCTTT. Translated: CATSGGQGGHTEAFF. Filled out from reference TRBV15 and TRBJ1-1, the complete variable domain reads DAMVIQNPRYQVTQFGKPVTLSCSQTLNHNVMYWYQQKSSQAPKLLFHYYDKDFNNEADTPDNFQSRRPNTSFCFLDIRSPGLGDTAMYLCATSGGQGGHTEAFFGQGTRLTVV.

The rearrangement uses TRBV2 and TRBJ2-2, with TRBD2 matching over 11 bases. The trim removed 4 bases at V and 6 bases at J, leaving 7 bases unmatched. CDR3 length: 16 residues. CDR1 is SNHLY, CDR2 FYNNEI, per germline. In DNA, the CDR3 is TGTGCCAGCAGTGTTCCTAGCGGGAGGTCTTCCGGGGAGCTGTTTTTT. It is translated as CASSVPSGRSSGELFF. Supplemented by reference TRBV2 and TRBJ2-2, the full variable domain reads EPEVTQTPSHQVTQMGQEVILRCVPISNHLYFYWYRQILGQKVEFLVSFYNNEISEKSEIFDDQFSVERPDGSNFTLKIRSTKLEDSAMYFCASSVPSGRSSGELFFGEGSRLTVL.

The V call is TRBV9, the J call TRBJ2-1; TRBD2 agrees at 9 bases. This CDR3 is 15 amino acids long. V shed 0 bases and J 6 bases; nucleotides not matched to a gene: 4. Germline V gene lookup returns CDR1 SGDLS and CDR2 YYNGEE. As DNA, the CDR3 is TGTGCCAGCAGCGTAGCAGGTAGCGGGAGCAATGAGCAGTTCTTC. The encoded protein is CASSVAGSGSNEQFF.

CDR3 protein: CSARELAGSLEQYF. The CDR3 DNA reads as TGCAGTGCTAGAGAACTAGCGGGGTCCCTGGAGCAGTACTTC. The J gene is TRBJ2-7, the V gene TRBV20-1; TRBD2 matches at 10 bases. Trimming cost V 0 bases and J 7 bases; bases outside gene matches: 6. The germline V gene encodes CDR1 DFQATT and CDR2 SNEGSKA (reference sequence). This CDR3 is built from 14 residues.

This clonotype showed up many times. This chain connects TRBV10-3 to TRBJ1-1; no clear D gene. This CDR3 has 11 residues. Germline V CDR1 and CDR2: ENHRY, SYGVKD. Trimming took 2 bases from V and 6 from J, leaving 4 bases between them. The CDR3 reads CAISEGAEAFF. In DNA, the CDR3 is TGTGCCATCAGTGAGGGGGCTGAAGCTTTCTTT.

This rearrangement joins TRBV5-1 to TRBJ1-6, with D tentatively TRBD1 (5 bases). Germline V lookup: CDR1 SGHRS, CDR2 YFSETQ. The CDR3 has 16 residues. V was pared by 0 bases and J by 8 bases, with 15 bases between. Here the CDR3 reads CASSLEPGPTDSPLHF. As DNA, the CDR3 is TGCGCCAGCAGCTTGGAGCCAGGGCCCACGGATTCACCCCTCCACTTT.

The sample holds a few counts of this clonotype. This chain connects TRBV5-1 to TRBJ2-3; either TRBD1 or TRBD2 may supply D (5 bases each). Trimming pared 7 bases from V and 4 bases from J, leaving 22 bases between. Per the germline V gene, CDR1 is SGHRS and CDR2 is YFSETQ. CDR3 length: 16 amino acids. CDR3 nucleotide sequence: TGCGCCAGCGTTATCCTCCCGGGACGGCAGGCAGATACGCAGTATTTT. It yields the protein CASVILPGRQADTQYF.

This clonotype was picked up a small number of times. This chain joins TRBV3-1 and TRBJ2-1; D gene unclear. V was cut by 4 bases and J by 11 bases, with 12 bases left in between. This CDR3 is built from 12 residues. The germline gives CDR1 LGHDT, CDR2 YNNKEL (reference sequence). CDR3 region: CASSPAAKQQFF. In DNA, the CDR3 is TGTGCCAGCAGCCCCGCGGCTAAGCAGCAGTTCTTC.

This clonotype appeared a few times. V gene TRBV27 combines with J gene TRBJ2-7; D assignment may be TRBD1 or TRBD2 (5 bases each). There are 14 residues in the CDR3. Germline V gene sequence: CDR1 MNHEY, CDR2 SMNVEV (reference sequence). Deletions cut 3 bases from V and 4 bases from J, with 13 bases between. CDR3 loop: CASSFGLRGYEQYF. The CDR3 coding sequence is TGTGCCAGCAGTTTCGGCCTGAGGGGATACGAGCAGTACTTC.

The V gene is TRBV5-4, the J gene TRBJ2-7; D is unclear. Per germline, CDR1 SGHNT and CDR2 YYREEE (reference sequence). Trimming pared 4 bases from V and 5 bases from J, leaving 7 bases between. The CDR3 is 11 amino acids. The CDR3 sequence: CASSANHEQYF. The CDR3 nucleotides read TGTGCCAGCAGCGCGAACCACGAGCAGTACTTC.

The rearrangement uses TRBV4-1 and TRBJ2-1, with a tentative D call TRBD1 (6 bases). CDR1 is MGHRA and CDR2 is YSYEKL in the germline V gene. The V end lost 5 bases, the J end lost 2 bases, and 16 bases lay between the germline ends. The CDR3 covers 16 residues. CDR3 sequence (DNA): TGCGCCAGCAGCATGGCAGGACAGAGCCCCTACAATGAGCAGTTCTTC. Translation: CASSMAGQSPYNEQFF.

The chain is built from TRBV19 and TRBJ2-7; 9 bases match TRBD2. Germline-derived CDR1 and CDR2 are LNHDA and SQIVND (reference sequence). Trimming took 7 bases from V and 0 from J; bases not matched to a gene: 10. This CDR3 has 16 residues. For the CDR3, the DNA is TGTGCCAGTACCCCTAGCGGGACAGCGAGCTCCTACGAGCAGTACTTC. Translation gives CASTPSGTASSYEQYF.

The V gene is TRBV14, the J gene TRBJ2-3; 8 positions match TRBD2. The V gene end was trimmed by 3 bases and the J gene end by 2 bases; junction bases not matched to a gene: 4. Germline CDR1 reads SGHDN; CDR2 reads FVKESK. CDR3 length: 15 amino acids. The CDR3 DNA follows: TGTGCCAGCAGCCAGCCTAGCGGGCCCACAGATACGCAGTATTTT. Residues: CASSQPSGPTDTQYF.

The sample holds a few counts of this clonotype. The chain uses TRBV12-3 or TRBV12-4 and TRBJ1-3; a possible D gene is TRBD1 (6 bases). The CDR3 has 14 residues. V lost 6 bases, J lost 0 bases, and 9 bases lay in between. The CDR3 sequence: CASRRTVSGNTIYF. Here the CDR3 DNA reads TGTGCCAGCAGACGGACAGTCTCTGGAAACACCATATATTTT.

The chain uses TRBV12-3 or TRBV12-4 and TRBJ2-7; 7 bases line up with TRBD2. This CDR3 has 15 amino acids. V lost 4 bases and J lost 3; bases outside the gene matches: 9. CDR3 loop: CASSSGWRESYEQYF. The CDR3 DNA sequence: TGTGCCAGCAGTTCCGGATGGCGGGAGAGCTACGAGCAGTACTTC.

This clonotype was counted only a few times. This chain links TRBV6-1 with TRBJ2-2, with 7 bases fitting TRBD2. CDR3 size: 14 residues. Germline values: CDR1 MNHNS, CDR2 SASEGT. Trimming took 8 bases from V and 8 from J; bases not matched to a gene: 11. Here the CDR3 reads CASGRDLGLGELFF. Written as DNA, the CDR3 is TGTGCCAGCGGACGGGATCTGGGACTAGGGGAGCTGTTTTTT.

The CDR3 is CASSLWQTGELFF. CDR3 nucleotides: TGTGCCAGCAGCTTATGGCAGACCGGGGAGCTGTTTTTT. This rearrangement joins TRBV7-6 to TRBJ2-2; D gene ambiguous. The germline gives CDR1 SGHVS, CDR2 FNYEAQ. V gave up 2 bases and J gave up 5 bases, with 6 bases separating them. The CDR3 has 13 amino acids.

This clonotype was counted between two and nine times. This chain uses TRBV2 with TRBJ2-3; D not resolved. There are 14 residues in the CDR3. Trimming cost V 6 bases and J 2 bases, with 12 bases left between them. Per germline, CDR1 SNHLY and CDR2 FYNNEI. This CDR3 reads CASSRRTPTDTQYF. The CDR3 region has the DNA TGTGCCAGCAGCCGGAGAACACCCACAGATACGCAGTATTTT.